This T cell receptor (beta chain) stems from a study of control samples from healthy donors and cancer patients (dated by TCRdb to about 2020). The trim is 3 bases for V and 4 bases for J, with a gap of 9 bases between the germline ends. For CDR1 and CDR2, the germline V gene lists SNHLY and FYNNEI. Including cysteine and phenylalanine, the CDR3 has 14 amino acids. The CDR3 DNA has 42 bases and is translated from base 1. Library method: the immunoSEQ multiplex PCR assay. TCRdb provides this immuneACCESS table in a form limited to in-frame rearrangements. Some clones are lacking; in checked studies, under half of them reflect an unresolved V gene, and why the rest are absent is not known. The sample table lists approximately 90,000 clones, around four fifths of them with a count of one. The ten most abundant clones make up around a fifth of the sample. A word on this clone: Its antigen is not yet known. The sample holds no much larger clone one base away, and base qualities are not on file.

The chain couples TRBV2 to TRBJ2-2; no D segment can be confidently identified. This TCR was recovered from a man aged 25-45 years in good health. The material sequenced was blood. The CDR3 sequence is CASSDVRSTGELFF. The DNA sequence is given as TGTGCCAGCAGTGATGTAAGGTCCACCGGGGAGCTGTTTTTT.